This T cell receptor (beta chain) appears in the sequencing data of a study of response to subunit inactivated influenza vaccine. Findings of the study overall: Few new T cells, the authors suggested, are recruited by each seasonal influenza vaccination.

A single record per CDR3 protein comes from TCRdb applying MiXCR to the RT-PCR reads. Of hundreds of thousands of distinct CDR3 sequences listed, 16% are singletons. Concerning this clonotype itself: Its antigen is still unknown.

The CDR3 length is 17 residues. With 2 bases clipped from V and 1 base from J, the junction kept 4 bases outside the gene matches. The germline CDR1 and CDR2 sequences are MDHEN and SYDVKM. The genes are TRBV28 and TRBJ2-3, with 12 bases fitting TRBD2. The sequence derives from a man in his fifties or sixties who received an inactivated influenza vaccine. Sequences were derived from CD4+ T cells sorted from PBMCs, sampled 23 months after vaccination. CDR3 bases: TGTGCCAGCAGTTTAGGGGGACTAGCGGGCCGCACAGATACGCAGTATTTT. This translates into CASSLGGLAGRTDTQYF.